These 28 T cell receptor beta chains originate from one sample sequenced in a study of cytomegalovirus exposure and HLA in healthy donors. Data came from immunoSEQ multiplex PCR; TCRdb stores just in-frame clones and leaves some out. The data hold under 85,000 clones, with approximately 94% observed a single time. Sequenced input: PBMCs. These receptors all come from a woman aged 18 to 35 in good health and CMV-seropositive.

The CDR3, as DNA: TGTGCCAGCGCGGCGGGATCTGGAAACACCATATATTTT. Its translation: CASAAGSGNTIYF. The chain combines TRBV9 with TRBJ1-3, with unresolved D. The CDR3 runs to 13 residues. Trimming left V 7 bases short and J 1 base short, with 9 bases between. CDR1 is SGDLS and CDR2 is YYNGEE in the germline V gene.

This rearrangement joins TRBV19 to TRBJ1-1, with TRBD1 as a possible D gene (5 bases). The CDR3 length is 16 residues. Germline CDR1 and CDR2: LNHDA and SQIVND (reference sequence). Trimming stripped 0 bases from V and 0 bases from J, with 11 bases between. CDR3 sequence (DNA): TGTGCCAGTAGTATAGATCGTGGAGGGGTGAACACTGAAGCTTTCTTT. This gives the protein CASSIDRGGVNTEAFF.

CDR3 in amino acids: CASSRPRQPRAEANTGELFF. CDR3 bases: TGTGCCAGCAGCCGTCCCCGACAACCTAGAGCGGAGGCGAACACCGGGGAGCTGTTTTTT. This rearrangement joins TRBV7-8 to TRBJ2-2; D possibly corresponds to TRBD2 (5 bases). From germline, CDR1 is SGHVS and CDR2 FQNEAQ. Trimming stripped 5 bases from V and 0 bases from J, with 25 bases between. This CDR3 spans 20 amino acids. Combining the CDR3 with reference TRBV7-8 and TRBJ2-2 gives the whole variable domain GAGVSQSPRYKVAKRGQDVALRCDPISGHVSLFWYQQALGQGPEFLTYFQNEAQLDKSGLPSDRFFAERPEGSVSTLKIQRTQQEDSAVYLCASSRPRQPRAEANTGELFFGEGSRLTVL.

J is TRBJ1-1 and V is TRBV6-5; D is undetermined. The CDR3 sequence is 13 residues long. V lost 5 bases and J lost 4, with 11 bases in between. The germline V gene has CDR1 MNHEY and CDR2 SVGAGI. The CDR3 is CASSPSPLTEAFF. The CDR3, as DNA: TGTGCCAGCAGTCCCTCTCCCCTCACTGAAGCTTTCTTT.

The rearrangement uses TRBV13 and TRBJ2-7, with TRBD1 identical over 7 bases. The CDR3 has 14 residues. The V and J ends lost 5 bases and 3 bases, in that order; junction bases with no gene match: 7. The germline gives CDR1 PRHDT, CDR2 FYEKMQ (reference sequence). CDR3 coding DNA: TGTGCCAGCAGCGCCGGGACAGACTTCTACGAGCAGTACTTC. Translating gives CASSAGTDFYEQYF.

This chain uses TRBV4-1 with TRBJ2-3; 9 bases are shared with TRBD1. The CDR3 length is 17 residues. Germline lookup yields CDR1 MGHRA and CDR2 YSYEKL. The J segment lost 0 bases and the V segment lost 8 bases, leaving 12 bases of the junction unmatched. CDR3 sequence (DNA): TGCGCCAGCTGCTTAGGACAGGGGCCAACTAGCACAGATACGCAGTATTTT. This codes for CASCLGQGPTSTDTQYF.

The chain uses TRBV18 and TRBJ2-1; D is unresolved. V lost 1 base and J lost 4, with 11 bases in between. This CDR3 comprises 15 residues. Germline-derived CDR1 and CDR2 are KGHSH and LQKENI. The CDR3 DNA reads as TGTGCCAGCTCACCACTTACGGGTCCGTACAATGAGCAGTTCTTC. The encoded protein is CASSPLTGPYNEQFF.

The chain couples TRBV5-5 to TRBJ2-3; 7 bases are shared with TRBD2. Germline loops: CDR1 SGHKS, CDR2 YYEKEE (reference sequence). V lost 4 bases to trimming and J lost 2 bases; unmatched junction nucleotides: 10. The CDR3 runs to 16 residues. The CDR3 DNA follows: TGTGCCAGCAGCCGGTGGGCGGGAGCGTTCACAGATACGCAGTATTTT. This sequence encodes CASSRWAGAFTDTQYF.

V usage is TRBV7-9 and J usage is TRBJ2-7; D might be TRBD1 (6 bases). Looked up from germline, CDR1 is SEHNR and CDR2 is FQNEAQ (reference sequence). Deletions cut 5 bases from V and 0 bases from J, with 11 bases between. This CDR3 spans 14 amino acids. The CDR3 reads CASSPDRSSYEQYF. CDR3 nucleotides: TGTGCCAGCAGCCCCGACAGGAGCTCCTACGAGCAGTACTTC.

The chain recombines TRBV9 with TRBJ2-2; perhaps TRBD2 as D (6 bases). This CDR3 region has 16 residues. Germline CDR1 reads SGDLS; CDR2 reads YYNGEE. V was pared by 0 bases and J by 3 bases, with 12 bases between. CDR3 in DNA: TGTGCCAGCAGCGTAGAGGTTAGCGGATACACCGGGGAGCTGTTTTTT. Protein: CASSVEVSGYTGELFF.

This clone was observed a single time. This chain links TRBV27 with TRBJ2-3, with 13 bases fitting TRBD2. Germline V gene sequence: CDR1 MNHEY, CDR2 SMNVEV (reference sequence). The CDR3 is 16 amino acids. Trimming at V came to 6 bases and at J to 4 bases, leaving 7 bases not matched to a gene. This CDR3 reads CASSLTSGGAADTQYF. The DNA for the CDR3 is TGTGCCAGCAGCCTTACTAGCGGGGGGGCCGCAGATACGCAGTATTTT.

This chain connects TRBV4-2 to TRBJ1-2, with D perhaps matching TRBD1 (5 bases). In germline, CDR1 is LGHNA, CDR2 YNFKEQ. Deletions cut 1 base from V and 7 bases from J, with 19 bases between. The CDR3 is 16 residues long. The CDR3 spells CASSQGGRQHSSGYTF. The CDR3 DNA reads TGTGCCAGCAGCCAAGGGGGAAGACAGCATTCCTCTGGCTACACCTTC.

V is TRBV28 and J is TRBJ2-7; D gene ambiguous. Germline lookup yields CDR1 MDHEN and CDR2 SYDVKM. The CDR3 is 11 amino acids. V lost 6 bases, J lost 6 bases, and 9 bases lay in between. The CDR3 DNA reads TGTGCCAGCAGCGTAAATATCGAGCAGTACTTC. It codes for CASSVNIEQYF.

This sequence joins TRBV9 and TRBJ2-3; 7 bases align to TRBD2. The CDR3 is made up of 16 amino acids. Unmatched junction bases numbered 8, after V lost 4 bases and J lost 0 bases. Germline V gene lookup returns CDR1 SGDLS and CDR2 YYNGEE. The CDR3, as DNA: TGTGCCAGCAGCCCTCGGACTAGGGCTAGCACAGATACGCAGTATTTT. Encoded protein: CASSPRTRASTDTQYF.

For the CDR3, the DNA is TGCGCCAGCAGACTCCTCGGGGCGGGGACCGGGGAGCTGTTTTTT. This encodes CASRLLGAGTGELFF. The V and J genes are TRBV5-1 and TRBJ2-2; possibly TRBD2 for D (6 bases). V lost 5 bases to trimming and J lost 5 bases, with 16 bases between them. This CDR3 has 15 amino acids. Per the germline V gene, CDR1 is SGHRS and CDR2 is YFSETQ.

A single count supports this clone. The J gene is TRBJ2-1, the V gene TRBV7-2, with D hard to call. CDR1 is SGHTA and CDR2 is FQGNSA in the germline V gene. This CDR3 has 11 amino acids. Trimming removed 5 bases from V and 10 bases from J, with 9 bases in between. The DNA for the CDR3 is TGTGCCAGCAGCGAGGCTGGCGAGCAGTTCTTC. It codes for CASSEAGEQFF. Full variable domain (outside the CDR3, taken from reference TRBV7-2 and TRBJ2-1): GAGVSQSPSNKVTEKGKDVELRCDPISGHTALYWYRQSLGQGLEFLIYFQGNSAPDKSGLPSDRFSAERTGGSVSTLTIQRTQQEDSAVYLCASSEAGEQFFGPGTRLTVL.

This chain links TRBV19 with TRBJ2-2, with a possible D match to TRBD2 (6 bases). Germline lookup yields CDR1 LNHDA and CDR2 SQIVND (reference sequence). V was cut by 3 bases and J by 6 bases, with 20 bases left in between. The CDR3 contains 17 residues. In DNA, the CDR3 is TGTGCCAGTAGTATTCTTCTTGCCCGGGGGAGATCCGGGGAGCTGTTTTTT. It yields the protein CASSILLARGRSGELFF. Drawing the rest from reference TRBV19 and TRBJ2-2, the complete variable domain is DGGITQSPKYLFRKEGQNVTLSCEQNLNHDAMYWYRQDPGQGLRLIYYSQIVNDFQKGDIAEGYSVSREKKESFPLTVTSAQKNPTAFYLCASSILLARGRSGELFFGEGSRLTVL.

V is TRBV29-1 and J is TRBJ1-1, with D uncertain. Germline CDR1 reads SQVTM; CDR2 reads ANQGSEA. V was pared by 6 bases and J by 4 bases, with 12 bases between. This CDR3 spans 12 amino acids. The DNA of the CDR3 is TGCAGCGTAGGAGGTGTGGGCACTGAAGCTTTCTTT. Its translation: CSVGGVGTEAFF.

The genes are TRBV7-3 and TRBJ2-3; 9 bases are a match to TRBD2. Trimming removed 5 bases from V and 9 bases from J; junction bases left unmatched: 9. CDR3 length equals 14 residues. Germline loops: CDR1 SGHTA, CDR2 FQGTGA. The CDR3 bases are TGTGCCAGCAGCCCGACTAGCGGCGGTGACACGCAGTATTTT. It translates to CASSPTSGGDTQYF.

The chain has TRBV7-9 and TRBJ1-1, with D possibly being TRBD1 (5 bases). The CDR3 is 15 residues long. Trimming cost V 0 bases and J 4 bases, with 12 bases left between them. The germline V gene encodes CDR1 SEHNR and CDR2 FQNEAQ (reference sequence). CDR3 region: CASSLARGVGTEAFF. CDR3 DNA sequence: TGTGCCAGCAGCTTAGCGCGGGGGGTGGGCACTGAAGCTTTCTTT.

V usage is TRBV19 and J usage is TRBJ1-4; D possibly corresponds to TRBD1 (6 bases). Germline V lookup: CDR1 LNHDA, CDR2 SQIVND (reference sequence). There are 15 residues in the CDR3. V was shortened by 10 bases and J by 7 bases, with 22 bases between the two germline ends. The CDR3 loop reads CAIPTGWLVFEKLFF. CDR3 bases: TGTGCCATCCCTACAGGGTGGTTGGTATTTGAAAAACTGTTTTTT.

The genes are TRBV9 and TRBJ1-3; 9 nucleotides agree with TRBD1. The trim removed 1 base at V and 2 bases at J, leaving 1 base unmatched. CDR3 length: 15 amino acids. CDR1 is SGDLS and CDR2 is YYNGEE in the germline V gene. CDR3 nucleotides: TGTGCCAGCAGCGTACGACAGGGGGCTGGAAACACCATATATTTT. Protein sequence: CASSVRQGAGNTIYF.

The chain links TRBV30 to TRBJ1-1; perhaps TRBD1 as D (5 bases). From germline, CDR1 is GTSNPN and CDR2 SVGIG (reference sequence). This CDR3 is built from 14 residues. Trimming removed 4 bases at V and 1 base at J, with 13 bases between. In nucleotides, the CDR3 is TGTGCCTGGACTCGGGGACTGACGAACACTGAAGCTTTCTTT. Its translation: CAWTRGLTNTEAFF.

The V and J genes are TRBV2 and TRBJ1-5; D may be TRBD1 (6 bases). This CDR3 is 16 amino acids long. The germline V gene encodes CDR1 SNHLY and CDR2 FYNNEI. V was trimmed by 7 bases and J by 6 bases, leaving 22 bases between them. Written as DNA, the CDR3 is TGTGCCAGCACCCCCAGGTATTCAGGGGTCGGTCAGCCCCAGCATTTT. This codes for CASTPRYSGVGQPQHF.

The CDR3 protein is CASSIHRALAEAFF. The CDR3 coding sequence is TGTGCCAGCAGTATCCACAGGGCTCTGGCTGAAGCTTTCTTT. The chain employs TRBV6-1 and TRBJ1-1, with D possibly TRBD1 on 6 matching bases. Germline V gene lookup returns CDR1 MNHNS and CDR2 SASEGT. V shed 5 bases and J shed 6 bases, with 16 bases lying between them. The CDR3 extends over 14 amino acids.

This chain joins TRBV2 and TRBJ1-5; tentatively, D is TRBD1 (5 bases). V lost 1 base and J lost 4, with 11 bases in between. The CDR3 consists of 15 residues. Per the germline V gene, CDR1 is SNHLY and CDR2 is FYNNEI. The CDR3 DNA reads TGTGCCAGCAGTGAAGATCCAGGGATGAATCAGCCCCAGCATTTT. Residues: CASSEDPGMNQPQHF.

This clone was found once. The chain combines TRBV7-8 with TRBJ2-2; 7 bases are a match to TRBD2. In germline, CDR1 is SGHVS, CDR2 FQNEAQ. V was clipped by 0 bases and J by 1 base; unmatched bases: 2. The CDR3 covers 16 residues. The CDR3 is CASSLARGRNTGELFF. The CDR3 region has the DNA TGTGCCAGCAGCTTAGCGCGGGGGAGGAACACCGGGGAGCTGTTTTTT.

This chain links TRBV28 with TRBJ2-2, with 8 nucleotides matching TRBD2. With 4 bases clipped from V and 7 bases from J, the junction kept 8 bases outside the gene matches. There are 15 residues in the CDR3. In germline, CDR1 is MDHEN, CDR2 SYDVKM. CDR3 in amino acids: CASSSGLVLIGELFF. CDR3 DNA sequence: TGTGCCAGCAGTTCGGGACTAGTATTGATCGGGGAGCTGTTTTTT.